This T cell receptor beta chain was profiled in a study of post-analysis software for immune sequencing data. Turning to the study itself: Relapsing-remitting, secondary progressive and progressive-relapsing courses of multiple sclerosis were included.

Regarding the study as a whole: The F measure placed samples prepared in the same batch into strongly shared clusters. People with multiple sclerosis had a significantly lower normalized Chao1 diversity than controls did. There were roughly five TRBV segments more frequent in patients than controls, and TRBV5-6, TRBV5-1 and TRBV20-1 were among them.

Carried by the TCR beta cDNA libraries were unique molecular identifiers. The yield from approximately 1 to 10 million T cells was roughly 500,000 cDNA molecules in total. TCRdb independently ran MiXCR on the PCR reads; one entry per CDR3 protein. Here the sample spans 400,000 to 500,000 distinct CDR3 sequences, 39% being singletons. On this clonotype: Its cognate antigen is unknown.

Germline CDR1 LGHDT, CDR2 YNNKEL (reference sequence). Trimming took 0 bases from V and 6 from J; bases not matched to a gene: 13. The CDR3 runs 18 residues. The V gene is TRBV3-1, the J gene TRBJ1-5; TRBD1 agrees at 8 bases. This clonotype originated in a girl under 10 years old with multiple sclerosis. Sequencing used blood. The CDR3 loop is CASSQDFGRGLRLQPQHF. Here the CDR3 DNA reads TGTGCCAGCAGCCAAGATTTTGGCAGGGGGCTTCGTCTTCAGCCCCAGCATTTT.